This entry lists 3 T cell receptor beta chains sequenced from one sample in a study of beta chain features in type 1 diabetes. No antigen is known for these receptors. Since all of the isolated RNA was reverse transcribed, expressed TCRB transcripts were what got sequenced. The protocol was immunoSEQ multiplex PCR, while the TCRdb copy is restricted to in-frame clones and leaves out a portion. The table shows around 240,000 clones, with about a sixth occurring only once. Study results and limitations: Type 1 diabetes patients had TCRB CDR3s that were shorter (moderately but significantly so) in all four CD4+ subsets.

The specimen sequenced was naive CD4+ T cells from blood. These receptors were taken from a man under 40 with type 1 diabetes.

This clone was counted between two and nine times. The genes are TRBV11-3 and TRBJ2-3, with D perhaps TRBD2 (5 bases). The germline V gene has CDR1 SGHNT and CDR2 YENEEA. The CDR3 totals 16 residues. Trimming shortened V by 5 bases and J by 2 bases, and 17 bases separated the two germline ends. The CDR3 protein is CASSARTSLATDTQYF. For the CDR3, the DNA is TGTGCCAGCAGCGCCCGGACCAGTCTAGCCACAGATACGCAGTATTTT.

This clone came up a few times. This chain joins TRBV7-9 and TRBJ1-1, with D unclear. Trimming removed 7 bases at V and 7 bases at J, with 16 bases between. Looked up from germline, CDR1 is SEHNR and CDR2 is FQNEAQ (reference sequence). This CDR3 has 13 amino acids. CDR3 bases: TGTGCCAGCATCTTGGGTTCGACGGTTGAAGCTTTCTTT. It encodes CASILGSTVEAFF.

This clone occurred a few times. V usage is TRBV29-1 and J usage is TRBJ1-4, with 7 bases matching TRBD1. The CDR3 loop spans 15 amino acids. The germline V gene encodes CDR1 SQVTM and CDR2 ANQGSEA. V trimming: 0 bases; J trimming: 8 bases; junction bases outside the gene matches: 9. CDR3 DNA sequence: TGCAGCGTTGAAGATCCAGGGGGGAATCGAGAAAAACTGTTTTTT. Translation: CSVEDPGGNREKLFF.